The text below deals with one TCR beta chain. Antigen unknown. The sample is drawn from a study of blood T cells in healthy people across ages. This CDR3 contains 16 residues. In germline, CDR1 is SGHVS, CDR2 FQNEAQ. V lost 5 bases to trimming and J lost 4 bases, with 19 bases between them. Each sample used at least 6 million PBMCs. Combining a sample-barcoded 5' primer with a J-beta primer mix, a second PCR ran for about 6 to 11 cycles. Every single cDNA molecule received a tag from a template-switch adaptor with 12 random nucleotides. In TCRdb, the 5' RACE reads were re-called with MiXCR into one record per CDR3 protein. The table shows hundreds of thousands of distinct CDR3 sequences, with about 59% occurring only once. Overall study findings and caveats: A greater number of naive CD4+ cells and higher diversity distinguished long-lived donors from aged donors.

This TCR was recovered from a man aged 30-40 years in good health. Sequenced input: blood. The chain employs TRBV7-8 and TRBJ2-3; perhaps D is TRBD1 or TRBD2 (5 bases each). In nucleotides, the CDR3 is TGTGCCAGCAGCCCGTGGGGAGTACAGGAACCAGATACGCAGTATTTT. It is translated as CASSPWGVQEPDTQYF.